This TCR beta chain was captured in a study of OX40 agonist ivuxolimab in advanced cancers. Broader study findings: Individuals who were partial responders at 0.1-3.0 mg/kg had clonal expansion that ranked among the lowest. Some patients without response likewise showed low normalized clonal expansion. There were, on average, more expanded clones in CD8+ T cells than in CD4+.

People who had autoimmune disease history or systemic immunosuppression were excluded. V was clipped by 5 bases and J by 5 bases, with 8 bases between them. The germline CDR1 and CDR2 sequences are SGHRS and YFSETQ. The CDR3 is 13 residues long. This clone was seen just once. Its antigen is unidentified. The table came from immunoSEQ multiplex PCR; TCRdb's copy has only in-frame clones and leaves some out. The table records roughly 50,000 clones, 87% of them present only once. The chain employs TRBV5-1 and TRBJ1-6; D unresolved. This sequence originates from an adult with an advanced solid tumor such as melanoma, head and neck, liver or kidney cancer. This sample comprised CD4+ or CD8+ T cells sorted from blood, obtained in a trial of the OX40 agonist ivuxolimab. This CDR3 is CASRQHDNSPLHF. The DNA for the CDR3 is TGCGCCAGCAGGCAGCACGATAATTCACCCCTCCACTTT.